Reported below is one TCR beta chain. The antigen remains unidentified. The germline V gene encodes CDR1 MNHNY and CDR2 SVGAGI (reference sequence). Unmatched junction bases numbered 5, after V lost 6 bases and J lost 0 bases. CDR3 size: 15 residues. This table comes from immunoSEQ multiplex PCR, and its TCRdb copy is limited to in-frame clones, with some not included. The repertoire holds 450,000 to 500,000 clones, with over 75% as singletons. These data come from a study of shared clonotypes between healthy human individuals. Overall study: Donors, aged 18 to 49, were a couple of women and three men.

Study-wide results and limits: Represented genetic and exposure-history diversity was restricted by having few donors. Blood was the sole source, and tissue repertoires probably differ.

The origin of this receptor is a woman in her thirties or forties in good health. Some clones in this sample may be carry-over from other donors' samples. V and J are TRBV6-6 and TRBJ1-5; 7 nucleotides line up with TRBD1. Source material: PBMCs. CDR3 sequence reads: CASRLQGYSNQPQHF. The CDR3 DNA follows: TGTGCCAGCAGACTACAGGGGTATAGCAATCAGCCCCAGCATTTT.